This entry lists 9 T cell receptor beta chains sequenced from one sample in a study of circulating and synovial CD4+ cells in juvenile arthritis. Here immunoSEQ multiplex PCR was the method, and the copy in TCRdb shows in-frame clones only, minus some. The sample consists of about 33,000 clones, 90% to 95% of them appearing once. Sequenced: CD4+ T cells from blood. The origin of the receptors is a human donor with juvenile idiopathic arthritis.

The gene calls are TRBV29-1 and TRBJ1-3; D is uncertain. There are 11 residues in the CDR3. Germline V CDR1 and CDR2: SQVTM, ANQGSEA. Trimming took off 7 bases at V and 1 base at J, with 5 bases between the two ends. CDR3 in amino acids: CSAQSGNTIYF. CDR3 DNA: TGCAGCGCCCAATCTGGAAACACCATATATTTT. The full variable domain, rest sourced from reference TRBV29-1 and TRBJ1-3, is SAVISQKPSRDICQRGTSLTIQCQVDSQVTMMFWYRQQPGQSLTLIATANQGSEATYESGFVIDKFPISRPNLTFSTLTVSNMSPEDSSIYLCSAQSGNTIYFGEGSWLTVV.

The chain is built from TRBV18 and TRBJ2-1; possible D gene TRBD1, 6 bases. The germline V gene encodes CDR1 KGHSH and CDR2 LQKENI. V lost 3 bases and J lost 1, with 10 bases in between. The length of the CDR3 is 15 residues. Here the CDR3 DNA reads TGTGCCAGCTCACCGAAACAGGGTTCCTACAATGAGCAGTTCTTC. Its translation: CASSPKQGSYNEQFF.

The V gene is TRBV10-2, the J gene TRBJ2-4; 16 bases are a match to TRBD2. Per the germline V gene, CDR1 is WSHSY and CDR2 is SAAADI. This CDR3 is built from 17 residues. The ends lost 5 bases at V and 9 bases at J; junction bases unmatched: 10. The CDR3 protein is CASSFAGTSGGAGIQYF. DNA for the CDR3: TGCGCCAGCAGTTTTGCCGGGACTAGCGGGGGGGCGGGCATTCAGTACTTC.

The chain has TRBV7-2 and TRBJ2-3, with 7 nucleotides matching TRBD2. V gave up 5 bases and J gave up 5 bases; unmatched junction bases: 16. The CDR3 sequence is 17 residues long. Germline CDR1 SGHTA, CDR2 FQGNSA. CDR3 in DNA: TGTGCCAGCAGCCCGCACCGGACGGGGGGAACGAAAGATACGCAGTATTTT. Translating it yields CASSPHRTGGTKDTQYF.

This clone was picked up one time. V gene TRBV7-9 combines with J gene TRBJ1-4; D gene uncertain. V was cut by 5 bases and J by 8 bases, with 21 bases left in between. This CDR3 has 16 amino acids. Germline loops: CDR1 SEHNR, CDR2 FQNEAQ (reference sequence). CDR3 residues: CASSPYPDQRREKLFF. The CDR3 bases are TGTGCCAGCAGCCCCTACCCCGACCAGCGCCGGGAAAAACTGTTTTTT.

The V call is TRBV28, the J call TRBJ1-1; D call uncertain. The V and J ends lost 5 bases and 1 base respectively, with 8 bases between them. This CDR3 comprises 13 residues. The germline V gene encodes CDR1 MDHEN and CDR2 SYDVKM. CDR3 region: CASSTPKNTEAFF. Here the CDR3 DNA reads TGTGCCAGCAGTACTCCTAAGAACACTGAAGCTTTCTTT.

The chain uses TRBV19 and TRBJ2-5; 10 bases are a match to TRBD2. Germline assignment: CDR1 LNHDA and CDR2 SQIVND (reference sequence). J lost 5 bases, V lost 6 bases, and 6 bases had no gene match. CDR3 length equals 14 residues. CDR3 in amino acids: CASSSSGGRETQYF. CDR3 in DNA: TGTGCCAGTAGCTCTAGCGGGGGCCGCGAGACCCAGTACTTC.

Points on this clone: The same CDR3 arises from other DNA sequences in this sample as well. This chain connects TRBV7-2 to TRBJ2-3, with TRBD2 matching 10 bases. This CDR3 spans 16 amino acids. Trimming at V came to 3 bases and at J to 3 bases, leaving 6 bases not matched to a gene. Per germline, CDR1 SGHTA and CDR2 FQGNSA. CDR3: CASSFIAGGGTDTQYF. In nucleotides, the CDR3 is TGTGCCAGCAGCTTTATAGCGGGAGGAGGGACAGATACGCAGTATTTT. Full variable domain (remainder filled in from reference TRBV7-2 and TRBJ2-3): GAGVSQSPSNKVTEKGKDVELRCDPISGHTALYWYRQSLGQGLEFLIYFQGNSAPDKSGLPSDRFSAERTGGSVSTLTIQRTQQEDSAVYLCASSFIAGGGTDTQYFGPGTRLTVL.

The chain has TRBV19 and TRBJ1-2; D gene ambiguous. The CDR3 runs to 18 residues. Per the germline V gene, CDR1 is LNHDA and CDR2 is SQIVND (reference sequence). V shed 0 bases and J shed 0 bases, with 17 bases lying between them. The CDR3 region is CASSIDHRGPAPNYGYTF. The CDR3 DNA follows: TGTGCCAGTAGTATAGATCATCGTGGGCCAGCTCCTAACTATGGCTACACCTTC.